The 22 T cell receptor beta chains below all came from one sample that was sequenced in a study of CD8 T cells in ankylosing spondylitis. A single record per CDR3 protein comes from TCRdb applying MiXCR to the 5' RACE reads. The sample consists of some 95,000 distinct CDR3 sequences, about 9.1% of them appearing once. The sequenced sample consisted of blood, either unsorted or a sorted T cell fraction (not recorded which). The receptors were sampled from a male donor with ankylosing spondylitis or in good health (not recorded which).

This clonotype has only one observation. A much larger clone is a single base away; this may be a read error. The gene calls are TRBV19 and TRBJ2-1; 7 bases fit TRBD2. This CDR3 contains 14 residues. CDR1 and CDR2 from the germline V gene are LNHDA and SQIVND (reference sequence). CDR3 protein: CASSIAGVYNGQFF. In DNA form, the CDR3 reads TGTGCCAGTAGTATTGCGGGGGTCTACAATGGGCAGTTCTTC.

The J gene is TRBJ2-1, the V gene TRBV12-3 or TRBV12-4; 7 nucleotides match TRBD1. The CDR3 has 15 residues. The ends lost 3 bases at V and 5 bases at J; junction bases unmatched: 7. The CDR3 DNA is TGTGCCAGCAGTTTTCCGGGACAGATGGACAATGAGCAGTTCTTC. Residues: CASSFPGQMDNEQFF.

At least ten counts were recorded for this clonotype. The genes are TRBV20-1 and TRBJ2-2; 12 bases line up with TRBD2. Germline V gene sequence: CDR1 DFQATT, CDR2 SNEGSKA (reference sequence). V lost 3 bases to trimming and J lost 7 bases; unmatched junction nucleotides: 6. CDR3 length: 15 amino acids. The CDR3 reads CSASGLAGGIGELFF. In DNA, the CDR3 is TGCAGTGCTAGTGGGCTAGCGGGGGGGATCGGGGAGCTGTTTTTT.

In this sample, this clonotype turned up many times. The rearrangement links TRBV7-8 to TRBJ2-5, with D possibly TRBD1 on 5 matching bases. Trimming stripped 0 bases from V and 2 bases from J, with 10 bases between. This CDR3 has 15 residues. Germline lookup yields CDR1 SGHVS and CDR2 FQNEAQ. The CDR3 loop is CASSLALAGQETQYF. The CDR3 DNA reads as TGTGCCAGCAGCTTAGCGTTGGCAGGGCAAGAGACCCAGTACTTC.

This clonotype showed up many times. This chain connects TRBV18 to TRBJ2-5; D possibly matches TRBD1 or TRBD2 (6 bases each). This CDR3 is 15 amino acids long. CDR1 is KGHSH, CDR2 LQKENI, per germline. Trimming pared 6 bases from V and 4 bases from J, leaving 18 bases between. The CDR3 reads CASSPQVGGGETQYF. The CDR3 nucleotides read TGTGCCAGCTCTCCTCAAGTAGGGGGAGGAGAGACCCAGTACTTC.

This sequence joins TRBV28 and TRBJ2-1, with TRBD1 as a possible D gene (5 bases). The germline V and J ends were trimmed by 6 bases and 6 bases, with 12 bases remaining between them. Germline CDR1 and CDR2: MDHEN and SYDVKM. The CDR3 covers 13 residues. CDR3 amino acids: CASSTGTPNEQFF. In nucleotides, the CDR3 is TGTGCCAGCAGCACAGGTACGCCCAATGAGCAGTTCTTC.

This clonotype was counted between two and nine times. Given a much more abundant clone one base away, this may be a read error. The chain couples TRBV28 to TRBJ1-1; the D gene is possibly TRBD1 (5 bases). The CDR3 has 12 residues. Per germline, CDR1 MDHEN and CDR2 SYDVKM. Trimming removed 6 bases at V and 8 bases at J, with 13 bases between. DNA of the CDR3: TGTGCCAGCAGCAGGGACCCCACGGAAGCTTTCTTT. It translates to CASSRDPTEAFF.

As concerns this clonotype: A junction boundary mismatches the germline segment, possibly from a read error. The J gene is TRBJ1-1, the V gene TRBV28; 9 bases are shared with TRBD1. The CDR3 has 15 amino acids. The germline CDR1 and CDR2 sequences are MDHEN and SYDVKM. In DNA form, the CDR3 reads TGTGTCAGCAGTCCAAGGGACAGGGCGAACACTGAAGCTTTCTTT. This sequence encodes CVSSPRDRANTEAFF.

This clonotype was seen ten or more times. This rearrangement joins TRBV7-1 to TRBJ2-6; 7 bases fit TRBD1. TRBV7-1 is sorted into the ORF group, with uncertain function. Trimming at V came to 3 bases and at J to 2 bases, leaving 1 base not matched to a gene. The CDR3 consists of 15 residues. The CDR3 DNA is TGTGCCAGCAGCTCCACAGGGGCTGGGGCCAACGTCCTGACTTTC. It is translated as CASSSTGAGANVLTF.

The rearrangement uses TRBV2 and TRBJ1-4; D is perhaps TRBD1 (6 bases). V lost 6 bases and J 0 bases, leaving 11 bases between the germline ends. This CDR3 comprises 15 residues. CDR1 is SNHLY, CDR2 FYNNEI, per germline. The CDR3 coding sequence is TGTGCCAGCAGGGCGGACAGTTCAACTAATGAAAAACTGTTTTTT. It translates to CASRADSSTNEKLFF.

This clonotype was counted only a few times. V usage is TRBV7-9 and J usage is TRBJ2-1, with 7 bases matching TRBD1. Germline lookup yields CDR1 SEHNR and CDR2 FQNEAQ (reference sequence). Unmatched junction bases numbered 8, after V lost 6 bases and J lost 3 bases. There are 15 residues in the CDR3. CDR3 in DNA: TGTGCCAGCAGTTTCCGGACAGGCGACTACAATGAGCAGTTCTTC. As protein: CASSFRTGDYNEQFF.

This clonotype was observed many times. V and J are TRBV11-2 and TRBJ2-5; perhaps TRBD2 as D (6 bases). V shed 3 bases and J shed 7 bases, with 21 bases lying between them. Germline V gives CDR1 SGHAT, CDR2 FQNNGV. The CDR3 covers 16 residues. DNA of the CDR3: TGTGCCAGCAGCTTCTCCGGGGGTAGCGGTCCGGGGACCCAGTACTTC. This gives the protein CASSFSGGSGPGTQYF.

The genes are TRBV20-1 and TRBJ2-7, with 8 bases fitting TRBD1. The end of the DNA fits TRBJ2-1 better, so the J call may be wrong. Germline CDR1 DFQATT, CDR2 SNEGSKA (reference sequence). This CDR3 has 14 residues. CDR3 amino acids: CSARGQGHPYEQFF. As DNA, the CDR3 is TGCAGTGCCCGAGGACAGGGACACCCCTACGAGCAGTTCTTC.

This clonotype was seen a handful of times. The chain combines TRBV5-1 with TRBJ2-1, with 15 bases aligning to TRBD2. In germline, CDR1 is SGHRS, CDR2 YFSETQ. There are 16 residues in the CDR3. V shed 3 bases, J shed 8 bases, and the junction held 6 bases outside the gene matches. CDR3 in amino acids: CASSSRTSGGAYEQFF. The CDR3 DNA reads TGCGCCAGCAGCTCCAGGACTAGCGGGGGGGCCTATGAGCAGTTCTTC.

The table lists this clonotype with many counts. CDR3 DNA: TGCAGTGCTATCCAAAGGCCCGTAGTTCCCTACGAGCAGTACTTC. Amino acids: CSAIQRPVVPYEQYF. V is TRBV20-1 and J is TRBJ2-7, with D hard to call. V lost 4 bases and J 2 bases, leaving 18 bases between the germline ends. Germline lookup yields CDR1 DFQATT and CDR2 SNEGSKA (reference sequence). The CDR3 sequence is 15 residues long.

This clonotype came up many times. The rearrangement joins TRBV6-5 to TRBJ1-5; D perhaps matches TRBD1 (5 bases). Trimming took off 6 bases at V and 5 bases at J, with 11 bases between the two ends. The CDR3 has 13 residues. Per the germline V gene, CDR1 is MNHEY and CDR2 is SVGAGI. In nucleotides, the CDR3 is TGTGCCAGCAGACAGGCCCCGGATCAGCCCCAGCATTTT. Its protein is CASRQAPDQPQHF.

Comment on this clonotype: This may be a read error, as it is one base from a much larger clone. V gene TRBV20-1 combines with J gene TRBJ2-3, with 8 bases fitting TRBD2. Germline values: CDR1 DFQATT, CDR2 SNEGSKA (reference sequence). Trimming took 3 bases from V and 4 from J; bases not matched to a gene: 6. This CDR3 is built from 14 residues. CDR3 protein: CSASRRGDSDTQYF. Written as DNA, the CDR3 is TGCAGTGCTAGTAGGCGGGGGGATTCAGATACGCAGTATTTT.

The sample holds a few counts of this clonotype. V usage is TRBV7-8 and J usage is TRBJ2-3; a weak D match, TRBD1 (5 bases). The V gene lost 5 bases and the J gene lost 3 bases, with 12 bases spanning the gap. Germline CDR1 reads SGHVS; CDR2 reads FQNEAQ. The CDR3 extends over 14 amino acids. The CDR3 loop is CASSQQQGTDTQYF. CDR3 in DNA: TGTGCCAGCAGCCAGCAGCAGGGTACAGATACGCAGTATTTT.

The J gene is TRBJ2-7, the V gene TRBV20-1; 11 bases map to TRBD2. There are 16 residues in the CDR3. CDR1 DFQATT and CDR2 SNEGSKA come from the germline V gene (reference sequence). The junction had 11 bases not matched to a gene; V was cut back by 6 bases and J by 1 base. CDR3 sequence (DNA): TGCAGTGCAAAGGCTCTAGCGGGGGGACTATCCTACGAGCAGTACTTC. It translates to CSAKALAGGLSYEQYF.

This clonotype showed up many times. The rearrangement links TRBV5-1 to TRBJ2-2; D unresolved. The CDR3 extends over 15 amino acids. From germline, CDR1 is SGHRS and CDR2 YFSETQ. V was cut by 0 bases and J by 1 base, with 7 bases left in between. Here the CDR3 reads CASSLGSGNTGELFF. In DNA form, the CDR3 reads TGCGCCAGCAGCTTGGGTTCCGGGAACACCGGGGAGCTGTTTTTT.

The CDR3 loop reads CASTDTSGGAKTQYF. The CDR3 DNA follows: TGTGCCAGCACCGACACTAGCGGGGGGGCCAAGACCCAGTACTTC. The rearrangement uses TRBV12-3 or TRBV12-4 and TRBJ2-5; 13 nucleotides align to TRBD2. The junction had 8 bases not matched to a gene; V was cut back by 7 bases and J by 6 bases. This CDR3 is built from 15 residues.

This clonotype showed up many times. This rearrangement joins TRBV27 to TRBJ2-1; D possibly corresponds to TRBD1 (7 bases). The length of the CDR3 is 16 residues. V was trimmed by 6 bases and J by 5 bases, leaving 20 bases between them. CDR1 MNHEY and CDR2 SMNVEV come from the germline V gene (reference sequence). The CDR3 protein is CASRPIGGGVNNEQFF. The CDR3 bases are TGTGCCAGCAGACCCATTGGAGGGGGCGTAAACAATGAGCAGTTCTTC.